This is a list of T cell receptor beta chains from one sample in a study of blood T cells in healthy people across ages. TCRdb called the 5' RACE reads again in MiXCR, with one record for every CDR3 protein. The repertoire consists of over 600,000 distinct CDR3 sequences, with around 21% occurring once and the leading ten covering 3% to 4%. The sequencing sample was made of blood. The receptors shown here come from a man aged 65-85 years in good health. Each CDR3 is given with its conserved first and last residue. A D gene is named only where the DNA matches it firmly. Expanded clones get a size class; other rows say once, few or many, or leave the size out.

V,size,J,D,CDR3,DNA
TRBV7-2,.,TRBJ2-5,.,CASSLVTAQETQYF,TGTGCCAGCAGCTTAGTTACAGCCCAAGAGACCCAGTACTTC
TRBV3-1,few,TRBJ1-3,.,CASSQDVGSGNTIYF,TGTGCCAGCAGCCAAGATGTGGGCTCTGGAAACACCATATATTTT
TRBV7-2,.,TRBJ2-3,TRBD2,CASSLAGTISDTQYF,TGTGCCAGCAGCTTAGCCGGGACTATATCAGATACGCAGTATTTT
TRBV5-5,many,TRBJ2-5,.,CASNGDQETQYF,TGTGCCAGCAATGGGGACCAAGAGACCCAGTACTTC
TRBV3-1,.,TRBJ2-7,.,CASSQTGHLTYEQYF,TGTGCCAGCAGCCAAACGGGACACTTAACCTACGAGCAGTACTTC
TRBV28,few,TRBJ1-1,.,CASRTGSPPGVF,TGTGCCAGCAGAACAGGGTCTCCTCCAGGTGTCTTT
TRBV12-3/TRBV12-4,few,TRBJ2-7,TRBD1,CASSFLGGGDEQYF,TGTGCCAGCAGTTTTTTAGGGGGCGGCGACGAGCAGTACTTC
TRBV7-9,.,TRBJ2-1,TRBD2,CASSPIGLAGGNEQFF,TGTGCCAGCAGCCCCATCGGGCTAGCGGGCGGGAATGAGCAGTTCTTC
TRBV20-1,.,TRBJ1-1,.,CSAPAGTEAFF,TGCAGTGCCCCCGCTGGCACTGAAGCTTTCTTT
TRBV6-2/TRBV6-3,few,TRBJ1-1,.,CASRESGNTEAFF,TGTGCCAGCAGGGAGAGCGGGAACACTGAAGCTTTCTTT
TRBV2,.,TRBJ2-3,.,CASSEAGVTMDTQYF,TGTGCCAGCAGTGAAGCGGGAGTTACCATGGATACGCAGTATTTT
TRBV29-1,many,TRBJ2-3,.,CSVEAGPAQYF,TGCAGCGTTGAAGCGGGCCCAGCGCAGTATTTT
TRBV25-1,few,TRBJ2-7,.,CASQTGFGEQYF,TGTGCCAGTCAAACAGGGTTCGGAGAGCAGTACTTC
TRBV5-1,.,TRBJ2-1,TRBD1,CASRWTGDPYNEQFF,TGCGCCAGCAGGTGGACAGGCGATCCGTACAATGAGCAGTTCTTC
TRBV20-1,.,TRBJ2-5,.,CSARDMQTTRETQYF,TGCAGTGCTAGAGATATGCAGACTACCCGAGAGACCCAGTACTTC
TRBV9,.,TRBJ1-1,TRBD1,CASGPGQYALNTEAFF,TGTGCCAGCGGACCGGGACAGTACGCTTTAAACACTGAAGCTTTCTTT
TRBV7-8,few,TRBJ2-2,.,CASSFPKWDLTGELFF,TGTGCCAGCAGCTTCCCAAAATGGGACCTCACCGGGGAGCTGTTTTTT
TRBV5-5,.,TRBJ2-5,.,CASSGAGTQETQYF,TGTGCCAGCAGCGGTGCGGGGACTCAAGAGACCCAGTACTTC
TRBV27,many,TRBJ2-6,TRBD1,CASNPTGNHVLTF,TGTGCCAGCAACCCGACAGGGAACCACGTCCTGACTTTC
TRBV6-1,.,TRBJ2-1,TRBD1,CASSRQGSAHNEQFF,TGTGCCAGCAGTCGACAGGGCAGTGCCCACAATGAGCAGTTCTTC
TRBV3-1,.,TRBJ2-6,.,CASSPSGANVLAF,TGTGCCAGCAGCCCATCTGGGGCCAACGTCCTGGCTTTC
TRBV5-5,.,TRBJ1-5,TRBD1,CASSLEGQVPINQPQHF,TGTGCCAGCAGCTTGGAAGGACAGGTCCCGATCAATCAGCCCCAGCATTTT
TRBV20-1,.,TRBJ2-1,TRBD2,CSAMPGTSVLNEQFF,TGCAGTGCTATGCCCGGGACTAGCGTCCTCAATGAGCAGTTCTTC
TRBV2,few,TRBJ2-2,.,CASSVLGLNTGELFF,TGTGCCAGCAGTGTCCTGGGGTTAAACACCGGGGAGCTGTTTTTT